This entry concerns a single T cell receptor beta chain. This specimen belongs to a study of control samples from healthy donors and cancer patients. V lost 5 bases to trimming and J lost 7 bases; unmatched junction nucleotides: 5. Per the germline V gene, CDR1 is MNHNY and CDR2 is SVGAGI (reference sequence). This CDR3 is built from 14 residues. The data were produced by immunoSEQ multiplex PCR, yet TCRdb's version contains in-frame clones alone and is incomplete. The table for this sample gives fewer than 200,000 clones. The sequence derives from a woman between 25 and 40 years old in good health. Sequencing was performed on blood. The rearrangement uses TRBV6-6 and TRBJ1-6; TRBD1 agrees at 7 bases. CDR3: CASSPRRGNSPLHF. The CDR3 DNA reads as TGTGCCAGCAGTCCCCGCAGGGGGAATTCACCCCTCCACTTT.